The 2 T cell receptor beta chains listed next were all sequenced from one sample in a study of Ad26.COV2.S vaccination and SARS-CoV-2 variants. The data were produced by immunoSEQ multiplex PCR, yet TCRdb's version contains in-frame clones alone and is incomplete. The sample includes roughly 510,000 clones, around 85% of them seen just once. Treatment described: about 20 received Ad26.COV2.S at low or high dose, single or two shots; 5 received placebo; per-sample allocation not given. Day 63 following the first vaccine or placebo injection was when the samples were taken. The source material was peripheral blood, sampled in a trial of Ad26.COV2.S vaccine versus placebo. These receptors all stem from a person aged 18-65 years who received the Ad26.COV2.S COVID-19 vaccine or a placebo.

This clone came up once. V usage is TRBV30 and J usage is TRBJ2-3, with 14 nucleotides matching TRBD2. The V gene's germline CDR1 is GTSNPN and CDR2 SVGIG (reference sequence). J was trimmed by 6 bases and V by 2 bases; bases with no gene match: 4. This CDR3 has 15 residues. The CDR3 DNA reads TGTGCCTGGAGTAAAAGGACTAGCGGGAGGGATACGCAGTATTTT. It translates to CAWSKRTSGRDTQYF.

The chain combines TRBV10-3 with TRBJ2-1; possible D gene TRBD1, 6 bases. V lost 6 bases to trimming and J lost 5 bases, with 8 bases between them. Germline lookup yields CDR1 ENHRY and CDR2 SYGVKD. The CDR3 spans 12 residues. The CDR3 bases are TGTGCCATCAGCGCAGGGGACAATGAGCAGTTCTTC. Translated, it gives CAISAGDNEQFF.